The T cell receptor beta chain under discussion was sequenced for a study of blood T cell repertoires in COVID-19. Study details: T cells, B-cell-depleted T cells, or PBMCs provided the cDNA or gDNA that served as material.

The CDR3 is 12 amino acids. V was shortened by 4 bases and J by 5 bases, with 11 bases between the two germline ends. Germline CDR1 and CDR2: GTSNPN and SVGIG (reference sequence). TCRdb's copy holds only in-frame clones and misses some; the assay was immunoSEQ multiplex PCR. The table includes 400,000 to 500,000 clones, about nine tenths detected once. The sequence was obtained from a woman aged 25-40 years with active or convalescent COVID-19. The chain joins TRBV30 to TRBJ1-2, with TRBD1 as a possible D gene (5 bases). Material: peripheral blood. CDR3 amino acids: CAWTGGGYGYTF. The CDR3 DNA is TGTGCCTGGACGGGGGGAGGGTATGGCTACACCTTC.